Detailed here is one T cell receptor (beta chain). Recruits, aged roughly 18 to 90 years, lived in 25 or so US areas. This specimen comes from a study of blood T cell repertoires in COVID-19. Methods used by the authors: Cell counts per sample came from amplifying reference gene primers. Only in-frame clones appear in the TCRdb table, and some are missing; sequencing was by immunoSEQ multiplex PCR. That table is the source of V, J and clone size, and D and trimming were worked out from the DNA. The repertoire holds around 400,000 clones, with about 88% as singletons. Germline CDR1 reads SEHNR; CDR2 reads FQNEAQ (reference sequence). The V gene lost 3 bases and the J gene lost 7 bases, with 19 bases spanning the gap. The CDR3 runs 16 residues.

Sequenced input: PBMCs or T cells enriched from blood (not recorded which). The sequence was collected from a woman in her late teens or twenties who had been exposed to COVID-19. The V gene is TRBV7-9, the J gene TRBJ1-5; the D is unclear. The DNA of the CDR3 is TGTGCCAGCAGCTTTAGCCGAGATGAGTCACGGCAGCCCCAGCATTTT. Its protein is CASSFSRDESRQPQHF.